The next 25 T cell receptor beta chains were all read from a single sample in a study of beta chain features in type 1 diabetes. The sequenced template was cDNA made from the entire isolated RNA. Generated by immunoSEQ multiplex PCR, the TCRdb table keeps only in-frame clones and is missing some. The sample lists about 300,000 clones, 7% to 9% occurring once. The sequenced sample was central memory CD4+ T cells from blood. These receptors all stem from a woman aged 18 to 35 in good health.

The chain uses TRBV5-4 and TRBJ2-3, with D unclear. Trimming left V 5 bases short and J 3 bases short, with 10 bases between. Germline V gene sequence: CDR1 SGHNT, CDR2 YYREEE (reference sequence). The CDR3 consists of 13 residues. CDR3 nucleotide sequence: TGTGCCAGCAGAGAAATGGGGACAGATACGCAGTATTTT. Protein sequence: CASREMGTDTQYF.

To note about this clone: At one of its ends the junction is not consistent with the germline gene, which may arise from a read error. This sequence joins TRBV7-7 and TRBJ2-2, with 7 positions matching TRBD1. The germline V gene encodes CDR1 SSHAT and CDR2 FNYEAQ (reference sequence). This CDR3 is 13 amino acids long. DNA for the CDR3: TGTGCTAGCAGCTGGGGGACAGACGGGGAGCTGTTTTTT. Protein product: CASSWGTDGELFF.

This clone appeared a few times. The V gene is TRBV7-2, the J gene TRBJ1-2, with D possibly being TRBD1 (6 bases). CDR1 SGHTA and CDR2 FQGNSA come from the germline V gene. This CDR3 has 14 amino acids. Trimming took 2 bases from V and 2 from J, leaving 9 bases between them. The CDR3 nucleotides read TGTGCCAGCAGCTTAAGGACAGACAACTATGGCTACACCTTC. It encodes CASSLRTDNYGYTF.

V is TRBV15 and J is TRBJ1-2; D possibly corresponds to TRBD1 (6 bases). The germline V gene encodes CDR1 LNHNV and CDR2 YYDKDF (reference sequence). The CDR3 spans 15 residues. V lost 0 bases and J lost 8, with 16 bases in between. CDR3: CATSRDPGFRGGYTF. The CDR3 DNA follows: TGTGCCACCAGCAGAGATCCCGGATTCAGGGGCGGCTACACCTTC.

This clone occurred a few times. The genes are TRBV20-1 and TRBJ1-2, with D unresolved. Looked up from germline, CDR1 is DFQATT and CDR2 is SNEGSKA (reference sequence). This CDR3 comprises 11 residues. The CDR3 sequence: CSRQIVSGYTF. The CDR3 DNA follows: TGCAGCAGACAAATAGTTAGTGGCTACACCTTC.

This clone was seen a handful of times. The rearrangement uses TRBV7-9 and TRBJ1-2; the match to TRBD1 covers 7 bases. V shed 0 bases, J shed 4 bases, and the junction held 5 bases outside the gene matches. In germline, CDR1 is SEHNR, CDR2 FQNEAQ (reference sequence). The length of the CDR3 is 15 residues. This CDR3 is CASSLASGGTYGYTF. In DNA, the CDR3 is TGTGCCAGCAGCTTAGCGTCAGGGGGGACCTATGGCTACACCTTC.

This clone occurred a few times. CDR3 in amino acids: CASNSGDSYNEQFF. CDR3 DNA: TGTGCCAGCAACTCGGGGGACTCCTACAATGAGCAGTTCTTC. The rearrangement joins TRBV11-3 to TRBJ2-1; TRBD2 might be the D (6 bases). This CDR3 region has 14 residues. V was pared by 7 bases and J by 0 bases, with 10 bases between. From germline, CDR1 is SGHNT and CDR2 YENEEA.

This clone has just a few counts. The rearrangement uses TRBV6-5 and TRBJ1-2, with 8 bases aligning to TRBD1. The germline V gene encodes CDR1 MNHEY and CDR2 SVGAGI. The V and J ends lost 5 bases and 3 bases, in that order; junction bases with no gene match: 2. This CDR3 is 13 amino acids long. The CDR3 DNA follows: TGTGCCAGCAGTGCGACAGGGGACTATGGCTACACCTTC. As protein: CASSATGDYGYTF.

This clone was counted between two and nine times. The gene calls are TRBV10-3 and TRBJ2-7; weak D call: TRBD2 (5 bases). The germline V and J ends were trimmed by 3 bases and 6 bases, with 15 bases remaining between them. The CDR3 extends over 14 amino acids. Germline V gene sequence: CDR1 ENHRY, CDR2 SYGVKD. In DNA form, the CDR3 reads TGTGCCATCAGTGATTCCAACCTAGCCATCGAGCAGTACGTC. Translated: CAISDSNLAIEQYV.

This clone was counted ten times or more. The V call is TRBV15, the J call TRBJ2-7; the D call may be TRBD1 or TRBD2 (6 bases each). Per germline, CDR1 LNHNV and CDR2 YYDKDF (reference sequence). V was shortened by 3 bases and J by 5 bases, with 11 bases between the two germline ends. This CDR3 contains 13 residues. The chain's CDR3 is CATSSVGGNEQYF. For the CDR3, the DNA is TGTGCCACCAGCAGTGTGGGGGGCAACGAGCAGTACTTC.

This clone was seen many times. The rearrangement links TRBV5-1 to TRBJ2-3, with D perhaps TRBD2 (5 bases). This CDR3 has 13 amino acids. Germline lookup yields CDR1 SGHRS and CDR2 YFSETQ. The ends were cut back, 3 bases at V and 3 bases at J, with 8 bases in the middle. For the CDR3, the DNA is TGCGCCAGCAGCTCCGAGGGTACAGATACGCAGTATTTT. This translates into CASSSEGTDTQYF.

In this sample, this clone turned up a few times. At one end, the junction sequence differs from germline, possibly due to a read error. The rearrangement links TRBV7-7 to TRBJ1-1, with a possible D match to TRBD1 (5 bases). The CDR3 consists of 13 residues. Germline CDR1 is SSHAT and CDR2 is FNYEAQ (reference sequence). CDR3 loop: CASSSTVNTEAFF. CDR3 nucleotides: TGTGCTAGCAGCTCGACAGTGAACACTGAAGCTTTCTTT.

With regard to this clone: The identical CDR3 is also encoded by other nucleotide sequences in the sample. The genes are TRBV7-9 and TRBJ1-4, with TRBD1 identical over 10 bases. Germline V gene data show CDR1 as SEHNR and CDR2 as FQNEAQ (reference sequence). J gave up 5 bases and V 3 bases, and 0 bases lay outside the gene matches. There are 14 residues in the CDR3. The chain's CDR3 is CASSLTGGNEKLFF. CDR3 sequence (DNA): TGTGCCAGCAGCTTGACAGGGGGCAATGAAAAACTGTTTTTT.

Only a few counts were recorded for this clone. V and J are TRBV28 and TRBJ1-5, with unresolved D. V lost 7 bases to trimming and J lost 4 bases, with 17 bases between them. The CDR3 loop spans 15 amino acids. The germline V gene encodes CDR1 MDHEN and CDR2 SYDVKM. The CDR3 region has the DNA TGTGCCAGCATCCTGGACCGAAAGTTTAATCAGCCCCAGCATTTT. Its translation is CASILDRKFNQPQHF.

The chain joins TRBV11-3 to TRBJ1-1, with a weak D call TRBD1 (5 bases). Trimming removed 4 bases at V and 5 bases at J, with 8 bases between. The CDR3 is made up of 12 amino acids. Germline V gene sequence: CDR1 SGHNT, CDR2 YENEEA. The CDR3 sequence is CASSSGYTEAFF. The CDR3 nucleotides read TGTGCCAGCAGCTCAGGGTATACTGAAGCTTTCTTT.

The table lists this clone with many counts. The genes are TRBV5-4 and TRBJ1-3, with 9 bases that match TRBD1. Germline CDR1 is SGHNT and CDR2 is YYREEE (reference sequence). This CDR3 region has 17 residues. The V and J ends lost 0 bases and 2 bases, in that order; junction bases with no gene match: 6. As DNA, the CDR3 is TGTGCCAGCAGCTTGGAGGACAGGGGAGGGCCTGGAAACACCATATATTTT. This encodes CASSLEDRGGPGNTIYF.

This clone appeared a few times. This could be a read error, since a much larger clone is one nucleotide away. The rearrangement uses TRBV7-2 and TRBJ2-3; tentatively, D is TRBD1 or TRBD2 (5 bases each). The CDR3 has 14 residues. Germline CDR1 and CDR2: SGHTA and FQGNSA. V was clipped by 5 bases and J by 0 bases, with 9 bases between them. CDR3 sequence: CASSLGPSTDTQYF. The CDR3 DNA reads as TGTGCCAGCAGCCTGGGACCGAGCACAGATACGCAGTATTTT.

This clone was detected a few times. The DNA for the CDR3 is TGCGCCAGCGGAGGGGGACGGCTGAACACTGAAGCTTTCTTT. Protein product: CASGGGRLNTEAFF. The chain uses TRBV4-1 and TRBJ1-1; D is perhaps TRBD1 (6 bases). Looked up from germline, CDR1 is MGHRA and CDR2 is YSYEKL. This CDR3 is built from 14 residues. Trimming shortened V by 8 bases and J by 0 bases, and 13 bases separated the two germline ends.

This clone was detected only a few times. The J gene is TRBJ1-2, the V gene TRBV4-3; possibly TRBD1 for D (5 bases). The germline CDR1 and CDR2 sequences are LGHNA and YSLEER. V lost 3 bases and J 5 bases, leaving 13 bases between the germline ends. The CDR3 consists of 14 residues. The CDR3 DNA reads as TGCGCCAGCAGCCACGACCTCGACAGTTATGGCTACACCTTC. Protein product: CASSHDLDSYGYTF.

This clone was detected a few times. The CDR3, as DNA: TGCGCCAGCAGTCAATCAAGGACAGACGTAAAAGCTTTCTTT. Translation: CASSQSRTDVKAFF. This sequence joins TRBV23-1 and TRBJ1-1, with D possibly being TRBD1 (6 bases). TRBV23-1 is assigned to the ORF class and has an uncertain function. CDR3 length: 14 residues. V was pared by 0 bases and J by 9 bases, with 14 bases between.

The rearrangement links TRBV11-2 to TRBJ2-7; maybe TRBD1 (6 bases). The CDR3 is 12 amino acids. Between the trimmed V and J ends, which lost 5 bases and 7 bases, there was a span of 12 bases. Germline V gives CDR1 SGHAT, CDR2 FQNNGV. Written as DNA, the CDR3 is TGTGCCAGCAGCACCACAGGGTATGAGCAGTACTTC. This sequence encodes CASSTTGYEQYF.

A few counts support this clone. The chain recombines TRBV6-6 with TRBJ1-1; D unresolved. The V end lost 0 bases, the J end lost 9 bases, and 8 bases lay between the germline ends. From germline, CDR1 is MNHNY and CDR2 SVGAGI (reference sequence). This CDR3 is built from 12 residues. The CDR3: CASSYSAGKAFF. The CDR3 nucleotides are TGTGCCAGCAGTTACTCAGCCGGAAAAGCTTTCTTT.

The CDR3 reads CASSPDREATGELFF. DNA of the CDR3: TGTGCCAGCTCACCCGACAGGGAGGCCACCGGGGAGCTGTTTTTT. The chain links TRBV18 to TRBJ2-2; TRBD1 might be the D (7 bases). The CDR3 length is 15 residues. V was shortened by 3 bases and J by 4 bases, with 12 bases between the two germline ends. CDR1 is KGHSH and CDR2 is LQKENI in the germline V gene. The full variable domain, with the rest looked up from reference TRBV18 and TRBJ2-2, is NAGVMQNPRHLVRRRGQEARLRCSPMKGHSHVYWYRQLPEEGLKFMVYLQKENIIDESGMPKERFSAEFPKEGPSILRIQQVVRGDSAAYFCASSPDREATGELFFGEGSRLTVL.

CDR3 loop: CASSLALTTGGNTIYF. The CDR3 nucleotides read TGTGCCAGCAGCTTAGCCCTTACCACAGGGGGCAACACCATATATTTT. The chain uses TRBV7-8 and TRBJ1-3; 9 nucleotides align to TRBD1. Germline V CDR1 and CDR2: SGHVS, FQNEAQ. V shed 0 bases, J shed 7 bases, and the junction held 7 bases outside the gene matches. CDR3 length: 16 residues.

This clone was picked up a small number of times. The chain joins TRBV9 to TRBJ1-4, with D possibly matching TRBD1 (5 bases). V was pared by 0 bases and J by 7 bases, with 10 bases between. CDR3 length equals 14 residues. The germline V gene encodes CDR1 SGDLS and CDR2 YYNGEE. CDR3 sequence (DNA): TGTGCCAGCAGCGTAGGGGGCTGGGGTGAAAAACTGTTTTTT. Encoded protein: CASSVGGWGEKLFF.